This T cell receptor (beta chain) derives from a study of cytomegalovirus exposure and HLA in healthy donors. The donors (healthy individuals) were bone marrow donors. At collection, donors were nominally healthy, but unrecorded immune exposures were probable. Primers included in the PCR were 60 Vbeta and 13 Jbeta primers. Profiling relied on immunoSEQ multiplex PCR, and the TCRdb table lists in-frame clones only, not all of them. The sample yields about 93,000 clones, about 66% seen once. This CDR3 has 14 residues. Germline loops: CDR1 LNHDA, CDR2 SQIVND (reference sequence). A remark on this clone: Sequence at one end of the junction differs from germline and may be a read error.

Sequences were obtained from PBMCs. The clonotype comes from a boy between 10 and 17 years old in good health and CMV-seropositive. This rearrangement joins TRBV19 to TRBJ2-7, with 7 bases fitting TRBD1. The CDR3 DNA sequence: TGTGCCAGTAGTCGCTGGGACAGCACCTACGAGCAGCACTTC. Residues: CASSRWDSTYEQHF.